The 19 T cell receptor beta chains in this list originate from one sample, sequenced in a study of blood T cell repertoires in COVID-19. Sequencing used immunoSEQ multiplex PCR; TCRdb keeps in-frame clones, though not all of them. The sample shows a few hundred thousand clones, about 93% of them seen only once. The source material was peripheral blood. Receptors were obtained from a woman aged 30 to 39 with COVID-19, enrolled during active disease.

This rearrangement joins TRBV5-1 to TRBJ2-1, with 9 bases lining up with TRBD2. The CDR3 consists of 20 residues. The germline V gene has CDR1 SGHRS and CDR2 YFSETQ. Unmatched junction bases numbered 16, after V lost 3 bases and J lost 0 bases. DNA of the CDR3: TGCGCCAGCAGCTGGACTCCGGGACTAGCCCACCTTGTCTCCTACAATGAGCAGTTCTTC. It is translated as CASSWTPGLAHLVSYNEQFF.

The CDR3 sequence is CASSEQGYQETQYF. CDR3 nucleotides: TGTGCCAGCAGTGAACAGGGGTACCAAGAGACCCAGTACTTC. The J gene is TRBJ2-5, the V gene TRBV28; TRBD1 aligns across 7 bases. The germline V gene has CDR1 MDHEN and CDR2 SYDVKM. V lost 5 bases to trimming and J lost 0 bases; unmatched junction nucleotides: 3. The length of the CDR3 is 14 residues.

This CDR3 is CASSSRDSDSNQPQHF. CDR3 sequence (DNA): TGTGCCAGCAGCTCCCGGGACAGTGATAGCAATCAGCCCCAGCATTTT. The rearrangement links TRBV7-9 to TRBJ1-5; 7 bases line up with TRBD1. Germline values: CDR1 SEHNR, CDR2 FQNEAQ (reference sequence). The J segment lost 0 bases and the V segment lost 4 bases, leaving 6 bases of the junction unmatched. The CDR3 length is 16 residues.

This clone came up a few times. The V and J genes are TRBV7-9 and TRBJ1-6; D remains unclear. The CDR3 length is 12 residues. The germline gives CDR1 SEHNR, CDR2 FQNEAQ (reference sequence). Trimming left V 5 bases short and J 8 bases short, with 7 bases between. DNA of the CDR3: TGTGCCAGCAGCGCCGGTTATTCACCCCTCCACTTT. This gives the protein CASSAGYSPLHF.

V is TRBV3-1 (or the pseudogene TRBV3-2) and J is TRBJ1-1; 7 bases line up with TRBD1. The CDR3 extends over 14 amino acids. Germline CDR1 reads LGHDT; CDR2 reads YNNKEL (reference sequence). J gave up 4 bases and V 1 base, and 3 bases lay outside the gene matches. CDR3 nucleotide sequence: TGTGCCAGCAGCCAAGCGACAGGGCCCACTGAAGCTTTCTTT. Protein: CASSQATGPTEAFF.

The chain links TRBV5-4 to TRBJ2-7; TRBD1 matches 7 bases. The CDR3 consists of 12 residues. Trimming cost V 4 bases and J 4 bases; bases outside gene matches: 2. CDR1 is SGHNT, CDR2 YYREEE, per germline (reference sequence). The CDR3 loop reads CASSPDRYEQYF. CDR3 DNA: TGTGCCAGCAGCCCGGACAGGTACGAGCAGTACTTC.

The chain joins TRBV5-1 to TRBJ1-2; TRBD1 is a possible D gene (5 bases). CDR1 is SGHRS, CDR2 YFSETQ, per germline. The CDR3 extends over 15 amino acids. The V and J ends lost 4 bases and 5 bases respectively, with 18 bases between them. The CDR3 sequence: CASSVEAGLKYGYTF. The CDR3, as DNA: TGCGCCAGCAGCGTTGAGGCAGGGCTAAAGTATGGCTACACCTTC.

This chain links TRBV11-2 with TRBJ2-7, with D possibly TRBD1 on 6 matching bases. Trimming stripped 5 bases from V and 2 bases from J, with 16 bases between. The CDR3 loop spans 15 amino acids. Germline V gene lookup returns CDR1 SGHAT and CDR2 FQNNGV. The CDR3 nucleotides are TGTGCCAGCAGCGTGCAGGGGACATCAGCCTACGAGCAGTACTTC. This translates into CASSVQGTSAYEQYF.

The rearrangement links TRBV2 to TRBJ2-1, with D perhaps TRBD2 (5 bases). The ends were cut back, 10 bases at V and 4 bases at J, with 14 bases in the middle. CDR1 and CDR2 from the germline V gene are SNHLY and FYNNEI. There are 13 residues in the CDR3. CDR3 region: CATGGRRYNEQFF. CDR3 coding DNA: TGTGCCACTGGAGGACGGAGATACAATGAGCAGTTCTTC.

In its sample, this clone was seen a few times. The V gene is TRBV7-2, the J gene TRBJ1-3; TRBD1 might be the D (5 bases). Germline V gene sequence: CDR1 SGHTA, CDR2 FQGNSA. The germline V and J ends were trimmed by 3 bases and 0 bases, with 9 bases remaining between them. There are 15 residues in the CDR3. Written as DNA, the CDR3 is TGTGCCAGCAGCTTTAGTCAGGGCTCTGGAAACACCATATATTTT. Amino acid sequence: CASSFSQGSGNTIYF.

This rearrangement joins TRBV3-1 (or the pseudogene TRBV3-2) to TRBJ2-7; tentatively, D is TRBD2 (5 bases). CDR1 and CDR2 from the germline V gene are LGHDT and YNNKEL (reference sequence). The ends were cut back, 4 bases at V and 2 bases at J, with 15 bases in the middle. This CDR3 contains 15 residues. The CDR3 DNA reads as TGTGCCAGCAGCCCGCGACGGAGGTTCCCCTACGAGCAGTACTTC. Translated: CASSPRRRFPYEQYF.

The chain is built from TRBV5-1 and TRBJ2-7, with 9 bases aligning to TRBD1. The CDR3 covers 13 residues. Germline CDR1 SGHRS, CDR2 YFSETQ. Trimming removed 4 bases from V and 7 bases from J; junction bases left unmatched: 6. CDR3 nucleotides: TGCGCCAGCAGCGAACAGGGGGCTGAAGAGCAGTACTTC. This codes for CASSEQGAEEQYF.

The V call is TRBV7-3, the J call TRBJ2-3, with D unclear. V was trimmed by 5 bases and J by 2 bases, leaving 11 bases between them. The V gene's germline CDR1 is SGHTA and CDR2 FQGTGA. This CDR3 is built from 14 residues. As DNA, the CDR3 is TGTGCCAGCAGCCAACTATCTACCACAGATACGCAGTATTTT. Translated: CASSQLSTTDTQYF. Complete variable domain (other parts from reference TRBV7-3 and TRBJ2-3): GAGVSQTPSNKVTEKGKYVELRCDPISGHTALYWYRQSLGQGPEFLIYFQGTGAADDSGLPNDRFFAVRPEGSVSTLKIQRTERGDSAVYLCASSQLSTTDTQYFGPGTRLTVL.

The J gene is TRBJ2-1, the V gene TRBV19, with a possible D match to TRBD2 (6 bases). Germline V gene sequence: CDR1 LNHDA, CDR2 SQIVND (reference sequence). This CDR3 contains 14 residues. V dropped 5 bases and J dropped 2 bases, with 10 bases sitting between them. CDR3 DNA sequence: TGTGCCAGTAGTTCACTAGCTCCCTACAATGAGCAGTTCTTC. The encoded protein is CASSSLAPYNEQFF.

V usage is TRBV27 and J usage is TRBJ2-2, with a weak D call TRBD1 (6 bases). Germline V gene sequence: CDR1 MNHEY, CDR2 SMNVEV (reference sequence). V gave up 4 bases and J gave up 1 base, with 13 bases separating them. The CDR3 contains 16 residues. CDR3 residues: CASSSQGLLNTGELFF. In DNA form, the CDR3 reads TGTGCCAGCAGTTCACAGGGCCTTCTGAACACCGGGGAGCTGTTTTTT.

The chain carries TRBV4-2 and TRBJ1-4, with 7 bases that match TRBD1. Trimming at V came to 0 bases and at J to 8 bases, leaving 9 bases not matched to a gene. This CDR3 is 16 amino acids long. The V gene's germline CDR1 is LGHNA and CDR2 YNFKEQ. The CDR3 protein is CASSQEEGGGSEKLFF. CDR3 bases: TGTGCCAGCAGCCAAGAAGAAGGGGGCGGATCGGAAAAACTGTTTTTT.

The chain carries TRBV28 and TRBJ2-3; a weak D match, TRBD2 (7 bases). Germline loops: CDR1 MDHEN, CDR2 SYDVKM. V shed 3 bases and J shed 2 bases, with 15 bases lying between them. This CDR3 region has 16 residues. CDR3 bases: TGTGCCAGCAGTTTTGGGGGGGCAGTATCCACAGATACGCAGTATTTT. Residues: CASSFGGAVSTDTQYF.

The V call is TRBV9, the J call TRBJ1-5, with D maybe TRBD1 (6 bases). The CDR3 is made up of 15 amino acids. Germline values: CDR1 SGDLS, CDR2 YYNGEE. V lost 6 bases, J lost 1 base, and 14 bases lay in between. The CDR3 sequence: CASNERGLSNQPQHF. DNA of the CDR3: TGTGCCAGCAATGAGAGGGGGTTGAGCAATCAGCCCCAGCATTTT.

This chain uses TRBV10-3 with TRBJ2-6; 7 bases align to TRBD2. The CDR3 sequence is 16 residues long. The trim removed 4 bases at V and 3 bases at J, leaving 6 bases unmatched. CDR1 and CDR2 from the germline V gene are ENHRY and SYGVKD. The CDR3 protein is CAISAREGVGANVLTF. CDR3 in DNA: TGTGCCATCAGTGCGAGGGAGGGAGTTGGGGCCAACGTCCTGACTTTC.